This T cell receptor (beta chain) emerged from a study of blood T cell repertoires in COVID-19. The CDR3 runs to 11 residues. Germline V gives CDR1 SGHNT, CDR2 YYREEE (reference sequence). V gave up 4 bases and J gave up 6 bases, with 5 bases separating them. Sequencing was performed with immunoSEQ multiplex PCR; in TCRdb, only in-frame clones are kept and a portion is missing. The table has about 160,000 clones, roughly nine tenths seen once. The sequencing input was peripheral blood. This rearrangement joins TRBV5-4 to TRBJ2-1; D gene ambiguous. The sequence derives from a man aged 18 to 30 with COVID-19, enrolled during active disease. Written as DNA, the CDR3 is TGTGCCAGCAGCCTTAGCAATGAGCAGTTCTTC. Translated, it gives CASSLSNEQFF.